This TCR beta chain was profiled in a study of cytomegalovirus exposure and HLA in healthy donors. Study-wide background: Among 150 million to 200 million T cells, an earlier analysis found 95 million to 140 million unique TCR beta sequences. Study outcomes and limitations: For most TCR sequences rarity was the rule, although some public TCRs occurred in many donors. According to the study, roughly 160 TCR beta chains were cytomegalovirus-associated. In vitro checks showed that a few CMV-associated chains really do target CMV antigens.

The PCR used 60 Vbeta and 13 Jbeta primers. Repertoires were generated with immunoSEQ multiplex PCR, while TCRdb's copy carries only in-frame clones and drops some. The sample consists of 220,000 or so clones, under 80% of them appearing once. Concerning this clone: Its matching antigen is unknown.

Germline CDR1 MGHRA, CDR2 YSYEKL. The ends were cut back, 0 bases at V and 3 bases at J, with 9 bases in the middle. This CDR3 has 14 residues. This TCR was recovered from a woman in her 30s in good health and CMV-seronegative. The rearrangement uses TRBV4-1 and TRBJ2-7; D ambiguous. Sequences were obtained from PBMCs. CDR3 amino acids: CASSQEEYLYEQYF. The CDR3 DNA reads TGCGCCAGCAGCCAAGAAGAGTATCTCTACGAGCAGTACTTC.